This T cell receptor (beta chain) derives from a study of cytomegalovirus exposure and HLA in healthy donors (dated by TCRdb to about 2017). Regarding the complete study: An earlier analysis of under 600 of the donors reported about 250 Gb of sequence data and 117 million unique TCR beta sequences from 190 million or so T cells. Roughly 300 gigabases of sequencing data and around 80 million unique TCR sequences made up an early release that covered over 550 HLA-typed donors. Of the approximately 400 genotyped donors, 65% to 90% fell in the genetic ancestry cluster associated with self-reported Caucasian donors. The aim of the study was to test whether cataloging public T cell receptors could identify signatures of past pathogen exposure. The study profiled the T cell repertoires of 500 to 800 subjects by immunosequencing and related them to cytomegalovirus serostatus. Along with the approximately 600-subject first cohort, a separate validation cohort of over a hundred different subjects was used. To predict cytomegalovirus infection status, the study combined high-throughput TCR immunosequencing, statistical association of individual TCRs with disease status, and machine learning. A later analysis re-examined previously published TCR beta repertoires from 500 to 700 donors and added high-resolution HLA genotyping to investigate patterns of TCR occurrence. Rather than drawing on any new phenotypic data, the later analysis identified candidate immune exposures from TCR beta sequences and the way those sequences occurred across donors. In an earlier analysis of 550 to 700 of the donors, high-throughput TCR beta sequencing was used to judge whether each TCR beta V gene segment behaved as functional or pseudogenic. Alongside the repertoire data, information on donor age, sex, ethnicity and CMV serostatus was compiled. In a later genetic analysis, genome-wide SNP genotypes for 398 of the 666 donors were used, and that subset was treated as a discovery cohort. Every repertoire in the discovery cohort had been generated on one and the same sequencing platform. HLA typing covered class I and class II loci at four-digit resolution. Typing coverage varied by locus: about 629-630 donors for A, B, C, DRB1 and DQB1; about 520 for DQA1; over 600 for DPA1; roughly 450 for DPB1. Roughly five DR-DQ haplotypes were treated as single units for association and clustering because of strong linkage in the cohort. On average, around 200,000 unique TCR beta nucleotide sequences were sequenced per donor among about 400 genotyped donors of the cohort, with roughly 18% of those sequences being non-productive.

The cohort comprised 670 or so healthy bone marrow donors. All cohort members were sampled while nominally healthy, although unrecorded immune exposures were likely present. The donor was CMV seropositive and belonged to the group of 270 or so seropositive cohort members. Every donor gave a peripheral blood sample, and the peripheral blood mononuclear cells from that sample were used for TCR beta sequencing. Genomic DNA extraction from the blood cell samples was performed with the Qiagen DNeasy Blood Extraction Kit. The paper as a whole reports these results and caveats: A later analysis associated about 17,000 TCR beta sequences with specific HLA alleles at a false discovery rate of 0.05. Because counts were too low, roughly 18 rarely observed V segments, including chromosome 9 orphons, were left out of the earlier analysis of 587 of the donors. According to a later analysis, most CMV-associated TCR beta chains appeared to be HLA-restricted, and the HLA associations seemed to be driven largely by CMV exposure. Because some donors lacked HLA typing at each locus, the association tests relied only on the typed subset. In an earlier analysis of some 500 of the donors, most TCR beta V segments appeared in productive rearrangements about 87% or about 30% of the time, broadly matching IMGT annotations. A further reported finding was that TCR beta sequences accurately predicted the HLA-A and HLA-B alleles for most subjects in the first cohort. The only immune exposure information available for the cohort was CMV serostatus. Presence/absence analyses assumed roughly uniform sequencing depth across donors, an assumption that may not hold. In a later analysis, HLA-associated TCR beta chains showed more clonal expansion and lower generation probabilities than non-associated chains that were equally common. This cohort had only TCR beta chains sequenced, and the lack of alpha or paired-chain data limited which features could be detected. According to a later genetic analysis, donors in an Asian-associated ancestry cluster had fewer N-insertions in productive TCRs than the approximately 630-donor mean. In a later analysis, TCR association rates were found to vary across HLA loci, with the most associated TCRs seen for DRB1 alleles and the fewest for HLA-C alleles. Some IMGT-functional V segments, including TRBV6-2 and TRBV6-3, could not be distinguished by the 87-base-pair reads and were therefore excluded. Strong co-occurrence of HLA alleles, especially DR and DQ, made assigning TCR associations to individual alleles difficult. In the study, around 160 TCR beta chains were listed as associated with cytomegalovirus. Most TCR sequences were observed very rarely across donors, whereas some public TCRs were present in many individuals. A cluster of highly shared sequence variants was judged likely to represent a technical artifact of the sequencing pipeline. A few of the identified cytomegalovirus-associated TCR beta chains were confirmed in vitro to be specific for cytomegalovirus antigens. According to the authors, the approach could potentially be generalized to other disease states and immunological phenotypes. Linkage disequilibrium might explain the correlated functional status among segregating V segments, but an unknown experimental factor could not be ruled out. Several of the top co-occurrence clusters appeared to be linked to parvovirus B19, influenza, CMV and Epstein-Barr virus, according to a later analysis. A later genetic analysis associated a missense DCLRE1C variant with V-gene and J-gene trimming of TCR beta chains, and an independent cohort replicated the association. The classifier was reported to diagnose cytomegalovirus status with high specificity and sensitivity in both the original cohort and the validation cohort.

A distance of 14 bases separates the germline ends of V and J, which lose 8 bases and 0 bases respectively. Including cysteine and phenylalanine, the CDR3 has 15 amino acids. Of the read, only the CDR3 DNA is kept; its 45 bases are in frame from base 1. The germline V gene encodes CDR1 MDHEN and CDR2 SYDVKM. The library was made by the immunoSEQ multiplex PCR assay. A mixture of 60 forward primers for TCR Vbeta segments and 13 reverse primers for TCR Jbeta segments was used in the multiplex PCR. The CDR3 region of rearranged TCR beta genes was amplified from genomic DNA by a multiplex PCR assay. Amplified TCR beta libraries were sequenced as 87-base-pair reads on the Illumina HiSeq System. In the authors' own workflow: A later analysis tallied 70 million to 100 million unique TCR beta chains across the 700 or so repertoires, and approximately 12 million of those chains were shared by two or more donors. Raw reads were error-corrected and collapsed into unique sequences with a nearest-neighbor algorithm that merged closely related sequences to remove PCR and sequencing errors. Alignment of CDR3 sequences to IMGT reference sequences was used to assign V, D and J gene segments. For a sequence to be retained, a match of at least six nucleotides to both a V gene segment and a J gene segment was required. A rearrangement counted as productive if the CDR3 had no stop codons and remained in frame with V and J, and every other rearrangement counted as non-productive. CDR3 was defined according to IMGT convention as the region running from the second conserved V-encoded cysteine to the conserved J-encoded phenylalanine. Sequences without an unambiguous match to a single V gene segment were excluded from the earlier analysis of a few hundred of the donors. An earlier analysis of a few hundred of the donors called V segments functional above 56.7% productive rearrangements and segregating when the between-donor standard deviation exceeded 5%. A statistical classification framework was built for diagnosing cytomegalovirus status from the catalog of TCR beta chain sequences. A later analysis assigned V and J genes by comparing TCR nucleotide sequences with IMGT/GENE-DB human TR gene sequences. Using the TCRdist pipeline, a later analysis assigned CDR3 sequences along with most-parsimonious VDJ recombination scenarios. In a later analysis, each TCR beta chain was defined by its CDR3 amino acid sequence together with its V-gene family, and reads without a unique V-gene family were excluded. In a later analysis, nearly 600 highly shared, low-generation-probability nucleotide sequences were removed to address suspected cross-contamination and a sequencing artifact. In a later analysis, a clonal expansion index for each public chain was calculated from normalized within-repertoire ranks of inferred template counts. In a later analysis, generation probabilities were computed with a VDJ recombination model fitted to out-of-frame rearrangements, and the resulting probabilities were checked against IGoR. In a later analysis, TCR-TCR, TCR-HLA and TCR-CMV co-occurrence was scored with hypergeometric tests, and a repertoire-size bias correction was applied to TCR pairs. In a later analysis, false discovery rates were estimated by permuting HLA or CMV assignments 20 times. In a later analysis, co-occurring TCRs were grouped with DBSCAN, and TCRdist sequence similarity was added when clustering was performed within HLA-allele-positive subsets. Repertoires with fewer than 30,000 or more than 120,000 public chains were left out of co-occurrence clustering, as were about 5 repertoires with anomalous nucleotide sharing. Entries here come from immuneACCESS through TCRdb and include only in-frame sequences with V and J called. Some clones fail to appear in such tables; in the studies checked, an unresolved V gene covers under half of the shortfall, and the cause of the remainder is unknown. V and J calls and clone size are given by that table; D and trimming were obtained from the DNA. The sample data list fewer than 120,000 clones, and approximately 79% of these were observed just once. Clones ranked in the top ten supply 5% to 7.5% of the sample.

This clone was found a few times. The antigen this receptor binds is unknown. No clone much larger than this one lies a single base away; base qualities are absent. The sequencing sample was made of PBMCs. The origin of this receptor is a young man in good health and CMV-seropositive. The rearrangement combines TRBV28 with TRBJ1-3; perhaps TRBD1 is the D gene, with 5 bases matching. The DNA is TGTGCCAGCGGGGCAGGGTGGCTCTCTGGAAACACCATATATTTT. It encodes CASGAGWLSGNTIYF.